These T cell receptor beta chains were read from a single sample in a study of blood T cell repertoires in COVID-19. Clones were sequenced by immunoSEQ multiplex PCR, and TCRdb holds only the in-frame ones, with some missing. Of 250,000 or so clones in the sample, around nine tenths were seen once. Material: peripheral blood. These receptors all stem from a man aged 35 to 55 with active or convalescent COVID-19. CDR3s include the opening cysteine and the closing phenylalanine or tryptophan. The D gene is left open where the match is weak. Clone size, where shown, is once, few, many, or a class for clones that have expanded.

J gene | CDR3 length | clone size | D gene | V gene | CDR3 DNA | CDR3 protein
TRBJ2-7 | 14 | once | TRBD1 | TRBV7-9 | TGTGCCAGCAGCCCGCCGGGACAGGGTTCCGAGCAGTACTTC | CASSPPGQGSEQYF
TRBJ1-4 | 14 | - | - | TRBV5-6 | TGTGCCAGCAGTCTATGGGGGGCTAATGAAAAACTGTTTTTT | CASSLWGANEKLFF
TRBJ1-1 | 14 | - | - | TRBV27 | TGTGCCAGCAGTTTATGGGCTGGGAACACTGAAGCTTTCTTT | CASSLWAGNTEAFF
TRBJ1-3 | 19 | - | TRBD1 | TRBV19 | TGTGCCAGTAGGCCGCGACAGGGTGACGATTCAGGATCACGAAACACCATATATTTT | CASRPRQGDDSGSRNTIYF
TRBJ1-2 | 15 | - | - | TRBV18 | TGTGCCAGCTCACCAATACACGATATCAACTATGGCTACACCTTC | CASSPIHDINYGYTF
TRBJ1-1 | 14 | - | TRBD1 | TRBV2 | TGTGCCAGCAGCCTTGGACAGGGAACATCGGGGGCTTTCTTT | CASSLGQGTSGAFF
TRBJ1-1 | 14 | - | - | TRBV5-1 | TGCGCCAGCAGCCCGCACGGAGGCGACACTGAAGCTTTCTTT | CASSPHGGDTEAFF
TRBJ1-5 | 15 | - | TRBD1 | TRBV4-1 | TGCGCCAGCAGCCAAGTGGGACAGGCGCATCAGCCCCAGCATTTT | CASSQVGQAHQPQHF
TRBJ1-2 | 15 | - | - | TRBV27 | TGTGCCAGCAGTTCCAGCGGGGGCCGCAGGGATGGCTACACCTTC | CASSSSGGRRDGYTF
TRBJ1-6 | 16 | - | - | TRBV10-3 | TGTGCCATCAGTGAGCCTACAGGGATCTATAATTCACCCCTCCACTTT | CAISEPTGIYNSPLHF
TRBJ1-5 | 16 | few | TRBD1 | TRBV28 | TGTGCCAGCAGTTTCACAGGGGGACTTTCCAATCAGCCCCAGCATTTT | CASSFTGGLSNQPQHF
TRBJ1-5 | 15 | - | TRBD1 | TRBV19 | TGTGCCAGTAGCAAACTTCAGGGGGCGGTTGAGCCCCAGCATTTT | CASSKLQGAVEPQHF
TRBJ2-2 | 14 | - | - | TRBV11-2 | TGTGCCAGCAGCTTAATGCAGTCCACCGGGGAGCTGTTTTTT | CASSLMQSTGELFF
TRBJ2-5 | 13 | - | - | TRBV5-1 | TGCGCCAGCAGGATGGGGGCCCAAGAGACCCAGTACTTC | CASRMGAQETQYF
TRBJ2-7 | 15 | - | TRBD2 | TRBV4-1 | TGCGCCAGCAGCCAAGATCGGGCGGGAGGGGGTGAGCAGTACTTC | CASSQDRAGGGEQYF
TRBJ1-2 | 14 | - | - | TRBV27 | TGTGCCAGCAGTTCAGGGGCCTTTAGCTATGGCTACACCTTC | CASSSGAFSYGYTF
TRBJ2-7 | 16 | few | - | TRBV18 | TGTGCCAGCTCACCGAGGGGGCAGGGGGGTACCTACGAGCAGTACTTC | CASSPRGQGGTYEQYF
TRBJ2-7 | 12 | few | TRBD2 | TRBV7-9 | TGTGCCAGCCATAGCGGGACTTACGAGCAGTACTTC | CASHSGTYEQYF
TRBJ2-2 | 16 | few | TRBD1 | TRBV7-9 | TGTGCCAGCAGCCGCCCCAGGGGGCAGGACACCGGGGAGCTGTTTTTT | CASSRPRGQDTGELFF
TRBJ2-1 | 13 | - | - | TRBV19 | TGTGCCAGTAGTCCCGATCTAGAGGATGAGCAGTTCTTC | CASSPDLEDEQFF
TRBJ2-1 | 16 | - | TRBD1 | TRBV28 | TGTGCCAGCAGCTTACCCCTTGACAGGGTGAACGATGAGCAGTTCTTC | CASSLPLDRVNDEQFF
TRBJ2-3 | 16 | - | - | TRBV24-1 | TGTGCCACCAGTGACCGTTCGGACTGGTACACAGATACGCAGTATTTT | CATSDRSDWYTDTQYF
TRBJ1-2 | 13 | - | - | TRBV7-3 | TGTGCCAGCAGCTTGGACACCAACTATGGCTACACCTTC | CASSLDTNYGYTF
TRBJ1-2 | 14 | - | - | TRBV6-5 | TGTGCCAGCACCTACGGGCCCCTCGGGGGGGGCTACACCTTC | CASTYGPLGGGYTF